Listed here is a single T cell receptor beta chain. No cognate antigen has been identified for it. Base quality data are lacking; no much larger clone is found one base away. At the junction V is shortened by 6 bases and J by 6 bases; bases outside the gene matches: 7. CDR1 is given as MRHNA and CDR2 as SNTAGT, both from the germline V gene. From the cysteine up to the phenylalanine, the CDR3 has a length of 15 residues. The CDR3 DNA has 45 bases and is translated from base 1. The data were obtained in a study of graft-versus-host responses after intestinal transplantation (dated by TCRdb to the early 2020s). As for the study more broadly: Recipients received multivisceral, liver-intestinal, or isolated intestinal transplants. To identify alloreactive clones, pre-transplant mixed lymphocyte reaction products were sequenced and then compared with unstimulated pre-transplant donor and recipient T cells. A cohort of approximately 24 intestinal transplant recipients, including one retransplant, was enrolled, and a few patients lacking pretransplant specimens were excluded. A peak of at least 4% donor T cells among recipient peripheral blood mononuclear cells was the definition used for donor T cell macrochimerism. Rather than going through the commercial service, samples from a few later patients were sequenced in-house on an Illumina MiSeq and processed with MiXCR. Every recipient was given anti-thymocyte globulin induction, then maintenance tacrolimus and steroids for 2 to 3 years. After intestinal transplantation, graft-versus-host and host-versus-graft alloreactive T cell clones in the graft, circulation and bone marrow were tracked using bulk TCR-beta CDR3 sequencing.

In the first month after transplant, blood samples were collected up to 4 times, and after that at least monthly when available. Libraries were constructed by the immunoSEQ multiplex PCR assay. Adaptive Biotechnologies carried out high-throughput TCR-beta CDR3 sequencing of genomic DNA for most patients. The source study handled its data this way. TCR sequencing data were retrieved from Adaptive's ImmunoSEQ software for roughly 17 patients, whereas three other patients were processed with MiXCR and VDJtools. Because the origin of CDR3 nucleotide sequences shared between donor and recipient could not be assigned, those sequences were removed. To be classed as alloreactive, a clone needed at least 2-fold expansion over unstimulated cells and a minimum CFSE-low frequency of 0.002% (template counts) or 0.001% (read counts). Clones detected in sequenced pre-transplant spleen, lymph node, or MLR CFSE-low populations of the donor or recipient were defined as mappable. The cumulative frequency of alloreactive clones was calculated as a percentage of all sequences, weighted by copy number. This immuneACCESS table, as held by TCRdb, lists in-frame sequences with V and J called but not all clones. Of the missing ones, under half trace to an unresolved V gene in checked studies; the others have no known cause. The DNA was the basis for D and trimming; V, J and clone size are from that table. The sample table shows approximately 10,000 clones, and about four fifths are seen once. The biggest ten clones account for about 30% of the sample.

What the study reported, not specific to this receptor: Peak levels of circulating GvH clones were associated with declines in HvG clones early after transplant. Conclusions were limited by the relatively low number and heterogeneity of intestinal transplant patients. In the allografts of patients with donor T cell macrochimerism, GvH to HvG T cell clonal ratios were high. GvH clones turned up in recipient bone marrow, with some appearing earlier in ileal mucosa or blood, a pattern consistent with an intestinal mucosal origin.

This TCR came from a human patient who received an intestinal transplant, so some T cells may come from the graft donor. The rearrangement combines TRBV6-4 with TRBJ2-3; TRBD2 fits 12 bases in the junction. The sequences come from PBMCs, collected approximately 490 days after intestinal transplant. CDR3 loop: CASSASGGASDTQYF. DNA sequence: TGTGCCAGCAGCGCTAGCGGGGGGGCCAGTGATACGCAGTATTTT.